This entry concerns a single T cell receptor beta chain. The target antigen is unknown. At one boundary the junction diverges from the germline segment, which might be a read error. A modified ARM-PCR protocol with three rounds of nested PCR amplified TCRbeta. TCRdb itself ran the multiplex PCR reads through MiXCR, one entry per CDR3 protein. The data contain some 51,000 distinct CDR3 sequences, around 60% of them singletons. These data come from a study of tumor and adjacent non-tumor tissue in lung cancer. Study-wide context: There were about twelve adenocarcinoma, a couple of squamous cell carcinoma and 1 small cell lung cancer cases. Study-wide results and caveats: Tumor tissue had significantly higher TCR diversity than normal lung. Tumor repertoires had a smaller top 100 clone share than normal lung.

The template was RNA from unsorted bulk tissue. The normal lung tissue was taken more than 3 cm from the tumor edge. The CDR3 contains 15 residues. CDR1 and CDR2 from the germline V gene are SGHAT and FQDESV (reference sequence). The chain is built from TRBV11-1 and TRBJ2-3; D uncertain. This TCR was recovered from an older woman with non-small cell lung cancer. The specimen sequenced was distant non-tumor lung tissue. CDR3 protein: CASSLVSLRTDAQYF. The CDR3 DNA sequence: TGTGCCAGCAGCTTAGTTAGTCTCCGTACAGATGCGCAGTATTTT.